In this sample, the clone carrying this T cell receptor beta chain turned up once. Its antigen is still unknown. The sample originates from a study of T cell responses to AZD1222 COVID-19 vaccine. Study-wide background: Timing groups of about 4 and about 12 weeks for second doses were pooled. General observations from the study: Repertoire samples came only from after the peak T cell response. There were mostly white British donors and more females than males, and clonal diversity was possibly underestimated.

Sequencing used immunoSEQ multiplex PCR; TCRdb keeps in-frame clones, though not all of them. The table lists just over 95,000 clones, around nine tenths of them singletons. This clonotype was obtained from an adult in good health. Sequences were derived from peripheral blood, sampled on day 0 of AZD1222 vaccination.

The CDR3 loop reads CASSHQRGRDEKLFF. The CDR3 nucleotides are TGTGCCAGCAGCCATCAGAGGGGGCGCGATGAAAAACTGTTTTTT. The chain links TRBV3-1 (or the pseudogene TRBV3-2) to TRBJ1-4; 7 bases are shared with TRBD1. CDR1 LGHDT and CDR2 YNNKEL come from the germline V gene (reference sequence). Trimming took 3 bases from V and 6 from J; bases not matched to a gene: 7. This CDR3 region has 15 residues.